A selection of T cell receptor beta chains follows, all from one sample in a study of identical twins. TCRdb recomputed calls from the 5' RACE reads with MiXCR, one row per CDR3 protein. Of around 340,000 distinct CDR3 sequences listed, 9% to 15% are singletons. Separately, the same data were catalogued under a study of yellow fever vaccine responses in identical twins.

The sequencing input was CD8+ T cells sorted from blood. Receptor source: a woman under 30 in good health. The CDR3 runs from the conserved cysteine through the conserved F or W. A D gene is named only where the DNA matches it firmly. Some rows mark clone size as missing; the rest say once, few, many or name a class of expanded clone.

V gene,D gene,J gene,clone size,CDR3 protein,CDR3 DNA
TRBV6-1,NA,TRBJ2-5,NA,CASSPHEGGETQYF,TGTGCCAGCAGTCCACATGAGGGGGGAGAGACCCAGTACTTC
TRBV11-3,TRBD2,TRBJ2-3,NA,CASSSPASGWEDTQYF,TGTGCCAGCAGCTCTCCGGCTAGCGGTTGGGAAGATACGCAGTATTTT
TRBV4-1,NA,TRBJ1-5,many,CASSQEGQKNQPQHF,TGCGCCAGCAGCCAAGAGGGGCAGAAGAATCAGCCCCAGCATTTT
TRBV28,NA,TRBJ2-7,NA,CASSPWAWGSYEQYF,TGTGCCAGCAGTCCCTGGGCTTGGGGCTCCTACGAGCAGTACTTC
TRBV6-2/TRBV6-3,TRBD1,TRBJ2-1,few,CASSYQGTGVASGRSYNEQFF,TGTGCCAGCAGTTACCAGGGGACAGGGGTGGCTAGCGGGCGCTCCTACAATGAGCAGTTCTTC
TRBV7-8,NA,TRBJ2-1,few,CASSSLVGSYNEQFF,TGTGCCAGCAGCTCACTGGTGGGCTCCTACAATGAGCAGTTCTTC
TRBV19,TRBD2,TRBJ2-7,NA,CASSIVGLAGEQYF,TGTGCCAGTAGTATAGTGGGACTAGCGGGAGAGCAGTACTTC
TRBV12-3/TRBV12-4,NA,TRBJ2-5,NA,CASSPRVGGDQETQYF,TGTGCCAGCAGTCCTCGGGTAGGGGGGGACCAAGAGACCCAGTACTTC
TRBV4-1,TRBD2,TRBJ2-3,NA,CASSQRTSDGGDTQYF,TGCGCCAGCAGCCAGCGGACTAGCGATGGTGGAGATACGCAGTATTTT
TRBV5-1,NA,TRBJ1-2,NA,CASSSPMGGNYGYTF,TGCGCCAGCAGCTCCCCAATGGGGGGGAACTATGGCTACACCTTC
TRBV15,NA,TRBJ2-2,many,CATSGSLANTGELFF,TGTGCCACCAGCGGCTCTCTCGCGAACACCGGGGAGCTGTTTTTT
TRBV20-1,TRBD2,TRBJ2-3,NA,CCADTSGRAERTDTQYF,TGCTGTGCAGATACTAGCGGGAGGGCCGAGAGGACAGATACGCAGTATTTT
TRBV7-9,TRBD2,TRBJ2-3,NA,CASEGGADTQYF,TGTGCCAGCGAGGGAGGGGCAGATACGCAGTATTTT
TRBV5-6,TRBD1,TRBJ1-5,NA,CANRGQGAGQPQHF,TGTGCCAACCGAGGACAGGGGGCGGGTCAGCCCCAGCATTTT
TRBV7-8,TRBD1,TRBJ2-1,few,CASSRFVYAPGQRDNEQFF,TGTGCCAGCAGCCGTTTCGTATACGCGCCGGGACAGAGAGACAATGAGCAGTTCTTC
TRBV7-9,TRBD2,TRBJ2-2,NA,CASSPVAGGRTGELFF,TGTGCCAGCAGCCCTGTAGCGGGGGGCCGCACCGGGGAGCTGTTTTTT
TRBV9,NA,TRBJ1-2,NA,CASSVGGSYTF,TGTGCCAGCAGCGTAGGGGGTAGCTACACCTTC
TRBV7-6,NA,TRBJ2-7,NA,CASSFKILDEQYF,TGTGCCAGCAGCTTTAAAATATTGGACGAGCAGTACTTC
TRBV9,NA,TRBJ1-1,NA,CASTPTLNTEAFF,TGTGCCAGCACCCCGACTTTGAACACTGAAGCTTTCTTT
TRBV28,NA,TRBJ1-6,few,CASSLYGSPLHF,TGTGCCAGCAGTTTATACGGTTCACCCCTCCACTTT
TRBV7-8,TRBD1,TRBJ2-3,NA,CASSPGTGDSRRHNTQYF,TGTGCCAGCAGCCCCGGGACAGGGGACTCAAGAAGGCACAATACGCAGTATTTT
TRBV5-1,NA,TRBJ2-2,few,CASSAQLRNTGELFF,TGCGCCAGCAGCGCGCAGTTGCGGAACACCGGGGAGCTGTTTTTT
TRBV27,TRBD2,TRBJ2-3,few,CASSLGGRTTDTQYF,TGTGCCAGCAGTTTGGGCGGGAGAACGACAGATACGCAGTATTTT
TRBV28,TRBD1,TRBJ2-1,many,CASSLFGLDRGVDEQFF,TGTGCCAGCAGTTTATTTGGGTTGGACAGGGGAGTCGATGAGCAGTTCTTC
TRBV27,NA,TRBJ2-1,NA,CASSSVGGYSYNEQFF,TGTGCCAGCAGTTCCGTCGGGGGTTACTCCTACAATGAGCAGTTCTTC
TRBV28,TRBD1,TRBJ2-3,few,CASSNDRVTDTQYF,TGTGCCAGCAGTAACGACAGGGTTACAGATACGCAGTATTTT
TRBV6-2/TRBV6-3,NA,TRBJ2-3,many,CASSLGSGATDTQYF,TGTGCCAGCAGTTTGGGTTCGGGGGCCACAGATACGCAGTATTTT
TRBV28,TRBD2,TRBJ2-1,few,CASRKPLAEGLAGANEQFF,TGTGCCAGCAGGAAACCTCTAGCCGAGGGACTAGCGGGAGCCAATGAGCAGTTCTTC
TRBV7-9,NA,TRBJ2-1,few,CASSPKGHSYNEQFF,TGTGCCAGCAGCCCCAAGGGCCACTCCTACAATGAGCAGTTCTTC
TRBV12-3/TRBV12-4,TRBD1,TRBJ1-2,many,CASPTGTNYGYTF,TGTGCCAGCCCGACAGGGACGAACTATGGCTACACCTTC
TRBV7-2,TRBD2,TRBJ2-7,NA,CASSSGGGSYEQYF,TGTGCCAGCAGCTCAGGCGGGGGGTCCTACGAGCAGTACTTC
TRBV5-1,NA,TRBJ2-3,few,CASSGPKVGDTDTQYF,TGCGCCAGCAGCGGACCGAAGGTGGGGGACACAGATACGCAGTATTTT
TRBV3-1,NA,TRBJ2-7,NA,CASQEGGRYEQYF,TGTGCCAGCCAAGAGGGGGGGCGATACGAGCAGTACTTC
TRBV10-3,NA,TRBJ2-5,NA,CAISELEGKETQYF,TGTGCCATCAGTGAACTGGAGGGAAAAGAGACCCAGTACTTC
TRBV29-1,TRBD2,TRBJ2-7,many,CSAGTSGTYEQYF,TGCAGCGCCGGGACTAGCGGCACCTACGAGCAGTACTTC
TRBV29-1,TRBD2,TRBJ2-2,few,CSVDPGGGTGELFF,TGCAGCGTTGATCCGGGAGGTGGGACCGGGGAGCTGTTTTTT
TRBV27,NA,TRBJ2-3,few,CASSSWGRRGTDTQYF,TGTGCCAGCAGTAGTTGGGGGCGGCGCGGCACAGATACGCAGTATTTT
TRBV2,NA,TRBJ2-3,NA,CASSSLDWGAPDTQYF,TGTGCCAGCAGCTCCCTCGATTGGGGTGCGCCAGATACGCAGTATTTT
TRBV15,TRBD2,TRBJ2-1,few,CATSTGTSGNEQFF,TGTGCCACCAGCACAGGGACTAGCGGCAATGAGCAGTTCTTC
TRBV24-1,NA,TRBJ2-3,NA,CATSAGQVKDTQYF,TGTGCCACCAGTGCGGGGCAGGTGAAAGATACGCAGTATTTT
TRBV9,TRBD1,TRBJ2-7,few,CASSVEPTGREQYF,TGTGCCAGCAGCGTAGAACCGACAGGGCGGGAGCAGTACTTC
TRBV24-1,NA,TRBJ2-1,few,CATSDTYNEQFF,TGTGCCACCAGTGATACCTACAATGAGCAGTTCTTC
TRBV5-1,TRBD1,TRBJ1-1,few,CASSSSGTGTTEAFF,TGCGCCAGCAGCTCCTCCGGGACAGGGACCACTGAAGCTTTCTTT
TRBV12-3/TRBV12-4,NA,TRBJ2-1,NA,CAIEGGENEQFF,TGTGCCATCGAGGGGGGGGAGAATGAGCAGTTCTTC
TRBV9,NA,TRBJ1-2,NA,CASSGLGANYGYTF,TGTGCCAGCAGCGGTTTGGGGGCTAACTATGGCTACACCTTC
TRBV11-2,NA,TRBJ2-5,NA,CASSLVSFQIGPKETQYF,TGTGCCAGCAGCTTAGTATCGTTCCAGATCGGTCCAAAAGAGACCCAGTACTTC
TRBV6-2/TRBV6-3,TRBD2,TRBJ2-7,few,CASSFTGLDYEQYF,TGTGCCAGCAGTTTCACCGGACTAGACTACGAGCAGTACTTC